This passage covers 18 T cell receptor beta chains from one sample sequenced in a study of blood T cell repertoires in COVID-19. This table comes from immunoSEQ multiplex PCR, and its TCRdb copy is limited to in-frame clones, with some not included. The sample lists approximately 100,000 clones; approximately 86% were seen once. The sequencing input was PBMCs or T cells enriched from blood (not recorded which). Source of these receptors: a woman aged 50 to 60 who had recovered from COVID-19.

V gene TRBV3-1 (or the pseudogene TRBV3-2) combines with J gene TRBJ2-3; TRBD2 matches at 12 bases. This CDR3 spans 17 amino acids. V dropped 1 base and J dropped 1; count of bases not matched to a gene: 3. Germline V gene data show CDR1 as LGHDT and CDR2 as YNNKEL (reference sequence). The CDR3 spells CASSQASGGAGTDTQYF. The CDR3 DNA sequence: TGTGCCAGCAGCCAAGCTAGCGGGGGGGCCGGCACAGATACGCAGTATTTT.

V is TRBV7-9 and J is TRBJ2-7, with D possibly matching TRBD1 (6 bases). V shed 3 bases and J shed 2 bases, with 11 bases lying between them. Germline V CDR1 and CDR2: SEHNR, FQNEAQ (reference sequence). The CDR3 is made up of 14 amino acids. CDR3 protein: CASSFRDNPYEQYF. CDR3 coding DNA: TGTGCCAGCAGCTTCCGGGACAACCCCTACGAGCAGTACTTC.

The chain has TRBV11-1 and TRBJ2-1, with 11 nucleotides matching TRBD2. Per the germline V gene, CDR1 is SGHAT and CDR2 is FQDESV (reference sequence). V lost 6 bases to trimming and J lost 7 bases; unmatched junction nucleotides: 11. This CDR3 is built from 16 residues. The chain's CDR3 is CASRTLAGGPGNEQFF. The DNA for the CDR3 is TGTGCCAGCAGGACCTTAGCGGGGGGGCCGGGTAATGAGCAGTTCTTC.

CDR3 bases: TGTGCCAGCAGCAACACACAGGGGACCGGTGGCTACACCTTC. Its translation is CASSNTQGTGGYTF. The rearrangement joins TRBV21-1 to TRBJ1-2; whether TRBD1, the table's D call, matches the DNA was not checked. TRBV21-1 is given as a pseudogene. CDR3 length: 14 amino acids.

The chain carries TRBV19 and TRBJ2-1, with 8 bases that match TRBD2. V trimming: 6 bases; J trimming: 6 bases; junction bases outside the gene matches: 7. The CDR3 has 14 residues. Germline loops: CDR1 LNHDA, CDR2 SQIVND (reference sequence). The CDR3 loop reads CASSPGLGTNEQFF. The CDR3 nucleotides are TGTGCCAGTAGCCCGGGACTAGGGACCAATGAGCAGTTCTTC. The variable domain in full, with the rest retrieved from reference TRBV19 and TRBJ2-1, is DGGITQSPKYLFRKEGQNVTLSCEQNLNHDAMYWYRQDPGQGLRLIYYSQIVNDFQKGDIAEGYSVSREKKESFPLTVTSAQKNPTAFYLCASSPGLGTNEQFFGPGTRLTVL.

This clone appeared once. This chain uses TRBV5-1 with TRBJ1-1, with 11 bases matching TRBD1. J gave up 1 base and V 6 bases, and 8 bases lay outside the gene matches. CDR3 length: 16 residues. CDR1 is SGHRS and CDR2 is YFSETQ in the germline V gene. The CDR3 DNA follows: TGCGCCAGCACGCCTAGGACAGGGGGCGCGAACACTGAAGCTTTCTTT. The encoded protein is CASTPRTGGANTEAFF.

The V gene is TRBV5-1, the J gene TRBJ1-2, with D maybe TRBD1 (5 bases). The CDR3 runs 12 residues. V lost 2 bases, J lost 6 bases, and 8 bases lay in between. Germline V gene lookup returns CDR1 SGHRS and CDR2 YFSETQ. Here the CDR3 reads CASSLRGDGYTF. The CDR3 DNA follows: TGCGCCAGCAGCTTAAGGGGCGATGGCTACACCTTC.

The rearrangement uses TRBV30 and TRBJ2-7; the D is unclear. Germline loops: CDR1 GTSNPN, CDR2 SVGIG (reference sequence). CDR3 length equals 12 residues. V was trimmed by 0 bases and J by 7 bases, leaving 10 bases between them. The CDR3 sequence: CAWSVRSLEQYF. CDR3 DNA sequence: TGTGCCTGGAGTGTACGGTCTTTGGAGCAGTACTTC.

The chain combines TRBV7-9 with TRBJ2-7; 7 nucleotides line up with TRBD2. This CDR3 comprises 12 residues. Per germline, CDR1 SEHNR and CDR2 FQNEAQ (reference sequence). The V gene end was trimmed by 5 bases and the J gene end by 9 bases; junction bases not matched to a gene: 7. CDR3 nucleotide sequence: TGTGCCAGCAGCCCTACTAGCGACGGGCAGTACTTC. Translating it yields CASSPTSDGQYF.

The chain is built from TRBV19 and TRBJ2-7, with D tentatively TRBD2 (5 bases). Germline V lookup: CDR1 LNHDA, CDR2 SQIVND (reference sequence). The CDR3 has 16 residues. V was trimmed by 4 bases and J by 7 bases, leaving 23 bases between them. CDR3 DNA: TGTGCCAGTAGTACGCGGCGGCGAGAGGGCTCTGGAGAGCAGTACTTC. Translated, it gives CASSTRRREGSGEQYF.

The rearrangement links TRBV2 to TRBJ1-4, with D perhaps TRBD1 (5 bases). The CDR3 has 14 amino acids. V was cut by 6 bases and J by 7 bases, with 15 bases left in between. Germline lookup yields CDR1 SNHLY and CDR2 FYNNEI. This CDR3 reads CASRAGIYTEKLFF. Written as DNA, the CDR3 is TGTGCCAGCAGAGCAGGGATCTATACTGAAAAACTGTTTTTT.

In its sample, this clone was seen a few times. The gene calls are TRBV7-3 and TRBJ2-3, with 8 bases that match TRBD2. With V trimmed by 8 bases and J by 4 bases, 5 bases remained unmatched. This CDR3 region has 13 residues. Germline values: CDR1 SGHTA, CDR2 FQGTGA. CDR3 coding DNA: TGTGCCAGCTCCGCGGGGGGCCCAGATACGCAGTATTTT. It is translated as CASSAGGPDTQYF.

In its sample, this clone was seen a few times. The chain is built from TRBV28 and TRBJ2-7, with D possibly TRBD2 on 5 matching bases. This CDR3 comprises 13 residues. CDR1 and CDR2 from the germline V gene are MDHEN and SYDVKM. Trimming took 7 bases from V and 5 from J, leaving 15 bases between them. CDR3 residues: CASNPPGIHEQYF. The CDR3, as DNA: TGTGCCAGCAATCCCCCGGGGATCCACGAGCAGTACTTC.

J is TRBJ2-5 and V is TRBV18; 13 positions agree with TRBD2. V lost 4 bases, J lost 0 bases, and 14 bases stayed unmatched. The CDR3 covers 20 residues. The germline V gene encodes CDR1 KGHSH and CDR2 LQKENI. CDR3 DNA: TGTGCCAGCTCACAACCGGGAGGACTAGCGGGAGTTATGTACCAAGAGACCCAGTACTTC. Its translation: CASSQPGGLAGVMYQETQYF.

The chain couples TRBV27 to TRBJ1-5, with 7 bases lining up with TRBD1. The CDR3 covers 14 residues. V was pared by 5 bases and J by 2 bases, with 3 bases of the junction left unmatched. Germline CDR1 MNHEY, CDR2 SMNVEV (reference sequence). The CDR3 protein is CASSIDRGNQPQHF. The CDR3 region has the DNA TGTGCCAGCAGTATTGACAGGGGCAATCAGCCCCAGCATTTT.

The CDR3 DNA reads TGCGCCAGCAGCTTGGGACAGGGTGTGCGGGCTTTCTTT. Translating gives CASSLGQGVRAFF. The J gene is TRBJ1-1, the V gene TRBV5-1; 7 positions match TRBD1. The trim removed 0 bases at V and 11 bases at J, leaving 7 bases unmatched. The V gene's germline CDR1 is SGHRS and CDR2 YFSETQ. This CDR3 has 13 amino acids. The variable domain in full, with the rest retrieved from reference TRBV5-1 and TRBJ1-1, is KAGVTQTPRYLIKTRGQQVTLSCSPISGHRSVSWYQQTPGQGLQFLFEYFSETQRNKGNFPGRFSGRQFSNSRSEMNVSTLELGDSALYLCASSLGQGVRAFFGQGTRLTVV.

The chain carries TRBV28 and TRBJ2-1, with 10 positions matching TRBD2. The CDR3 runs 17 residues. From germline, CDR1 is MDHEN and CDR2 SYDVKM. J lost 4 bases, V lost 4 bases, and 10 bases had no gene match. The DNA of the CDR3 is TGTGCCAGCAGTTCCACGGGACTAGCGAAACTATACAATGAGCAGTTCTTC. Translating it yields CASSSTGLAKLYNEQFF.

The rearrangement uses TRBV5-4 and TRBJ1-2; D is perhaps TRBD1 (5 bases). Looked up from germline, CDR1 is SGHNT and CDR2 is YYREEE (reference sequence). The CDR3 consists of 14 residues. The V end was cut by 3 bases, the J end by 4 bases, with 13 bases between. The CDR3 loop is CASSSGQGLYGYTF. DNA of the CDR3: TGTGCCAGCAGCTCCGGCCAGGGACTCTATGGCTACACCTTC.